The T cell receptor beta chain described here comes from a study of blood T cells in healthy people across ages. Trimming took off 3 bases at V and 11 bases at J, with 19 bases between the two ends. The germline V gene has CDR1 SGHTA and CDR2 FQGNSA. CDR3 length: 14 amino acids. Next came a second PCR, run for roughly 7 to 12 cycles, which used a sample-barcoded 5' primer along with a J-beta primer mix. MiXCR, applied by TCRdb to the 5' RACE reads, yields one record per CDR3 protein. Found here are 800,000 to 1,000,000 distinct CDR3 sequences, roughly 48% of them singletons; the top ten hold 13%. Material: blood. The source is a man aged 25 to 45 in good health. The gene calls are TRBV7-2 and TRBJ2-5; TRBD2 might be the D (5 bases). This chain's CDR3 is CASSLPALRGEQYF. CDR3 in DNA: TGTGCCAGCAGCTTGCCCGCCCTTCGTGGGGAGCAGTACTTC.